Listed below are T cell receptor beta chains from one sample, sequenced in a study of blood T cells in healthy people across ages. A single record per CDR3 protein comes from TCRdb applying MiXCR to the 5' RACE reads. Of hundreds of thousands of distinct CDR3 sequences listed, roughly 50% were seen once; the top ten hold over 20%. Material for sequencing was blood. Receptors were obtained from a man aged 25 to 40 in good health. Each CDR3 is given with its conserved first and last residue. A D gene is named only where the DNA matches it firmly. Size is stated for part of the rows, as once, few or many counts, or as a class when the clone is expanded.

abundance: few; j_gene: TRBJ1-2; d_gene: NA; v_gene: TRBV28; CDR3nt: TGTGCCAGCACCCAGCTCACTCGAGGCTACACCTTC; CDR3aa: CASTQLTRGYTF
abundance: few; j_gene: TRBJ2-2; d_gene: NA; v_gene: TRBV5-1; CDR3nt: TGCGCCAGCACAATAGGGGGATCCGGGGAGCTGTTTTTT; CDR3aa: CASTIGGSGELFF
abundance: NA; j_gene: TRBJ2-1; d_gene: NA; v_gene: TRBV20-1; CDR3nt: TGCAGTGGGGCCGAGCGGATCAGCTCCTACAATGAGCAGTTCTTC; CDR3aa: CSGAERISSYNEQFF
abundance: NA; j_gene: TRBJ2-1; d_gene: NA; v_gene: TRBV20-1; CDR3nt: TGCAGTGCTAAGGGTAGCGGATTTCGCTACAATGAGCAGTTCTTC; CDR3aa: CSAKGSGFRYNEQFF
abundance: few; j_gene: TRBJ2-3; d_gene: TRBD2; v_gene: TRBV7-2; CDR3nt: TGTGCCAGCTCCCGTCCGGGACTAGCTCGGAGTTCGTACACAGATACGCAGTATTTT; CDR3aa: CASSRPGLARSSYTDTQYF
abundance: NA; j_gene: TRBJ1-2; d_gene: NA; v_gene: TRBV29-1; CDR3nt: TGCAGCGTTGCGAAAGGGAGTAACTATGGCTACACCTTC; CDR3aa: CSVAKGSNYGYTF
abundance: few; j_gene: TRBJ2-5; d_gene: NA; v_gene: TRBV9; CDR3nt: TGTGCCAGCAGCGTAAGCCCCCTTACTGGAGAGACCCAGTACTTC; CDR3aa: CASSVSPLTGETQYF
abundance: few; j_gene: TRBJ1-1; d_gene: NA; v_gene: TRBV21-1; CDR3nt: TGTGCCAGCAGCATAGGACAGGGTGGTAGGGACACTGAAGCTTTCTTT; CDR3aa: CASSIGQGGRDTEAFF
abundance: NA; j_gene: TRBJ1-2; d_gene: TRBD1; v_gene: TRBV20-1; CDR3nt: TGCAGTGCTGACAGGGGCGCCCCGTTCGGCTACACCTTC; CDR3aa: CSADRGAPFGYTF
abundance: few; j_gene: TRBJ2-5; d_gene: NA; v_gene: TRBV2; CDR3nt: TGTGCCAGCAGTGAATGGCAGAACAACGAGACCCAGTACTTC; CDR3aa: CASSEWQNNETQYF
abundance: few; j_gene: TRBJ2-1; d_gene: TRBD1; v_gene: TRBV24-1; CDR3nt: TGTGCCACCAGTGAGCCGACAGGGCCCTATCGCCATGAGCAGTTCTTC; CDR3aa: CATSEPTGPYRHEQFF
abundance: NA; j_gene: TRBJ2-6; d_gene: NA; v_gene: TRBV20-1; CDR3nt: TGCAGTGCTAGCCCTCCCTCTGGGGCCAACGTCCTGACTTTC; CDR3aa: CSASPPSGANVLTF
abundance: NA; j_gene: TRBJ2-1; d_gene: NA; v_gene: TRBV6-5; CDR3nt: TGTGCCAGCAGTTACTCGAACTGGCAGATTGAGCAGTTCTTC; CDR3aa: CASSYSNWQIEQFF
abundance: NA; j_gene: TRBJ2-1; d_gene: NA; v_gene: TRBV2; CDR3nt: TGTGCCAGCAGGGAGTTCGACAATGAGCAGTTCTTC; CDR3aa: CASREFDNEQFF
abundance: NA; j_gene: TRBJ2-2; d_gene: NA; v_gene: TRBV15; CDR3nt: TGTGCCACCAGCAGCGACATGGGGTGGACCGGGGAGCTGTTTTTT; CDR3aa: CATSSDMGWTGELFF
abundance: NA; j_gene: TRBJ2-7; d_gene: NA; v_gene: TRBV20-1; CDR3nt: TGCAGTGCTCCTCGTGGGGGCGAGCAGTACTTC; CDR3aa: CSAPRGGEQYF
abundance: once; j_gene: TRBJ2-7; d_gene: TRBD2; v_gene: TRBV2; CDR3nt: TGTGCCAGCAGCCGACTAGCGGAGGCCTCCTACGAGCAGTACTTC; CDR3aa: CASSRLAEASYEQYF
abundance: NA; j_gene: TRBJ2-3; d_gene: TRBD2; v_gene: TRBV6-2/TRBV6-3; CDR3nt: TGTGCCAGCAGTTACTCGCCCGGGACTAGATGGCCGGATACGCAGTATTTT; CDR3aa: CASSYSPGTRWPDTQYF
abundance: NA; j_gene: TRBJ2-1; d_gene: TRBD1; v_gene: TRBV7-2; CDR3nt: TGTGCCAGCAGCCCCGGACAGGGTGGAGAAAATGAGCAGTTCTTC; CDR3aa: CASSPGQGGENEQFF
abundance: NA; j_gene: TRBJ2-5; d_gene: NA; v_gene: TRBV20-1; CDR3nt: TGCAGCCCATCGGGGGAGGAGACCCAGTACTTC; CDR3aa: CSPSGEETQYF
abundance: once; j_gene: TRBJ2-1; d_gene: TRBD2; v_gene: TRBV20-1; CDR3nt: TGCAGTGCTAGAGATCAGGCTAGCGGGAGGGGCTCCTACAATGAGCAGTTCTTC; CDR3aa: CSARDQASGRGSYNEQFF
abundance: NA; j_gene: TRBJ2-3; d_gene: TRBD2; v_gene: TRBV5-1; CDR3nt: TGCGCCAGCAGCTTGCTGGGCGGGGGGACCACAGATACGCAGTATTTT; CDR3aa: CASSLLGGGTTDTQYF
abundance: once; j_gene: TRBJ1-1; d_gene: NA; v_gene: TRBV13; CDR3nt: TGTGCCAGCAGCCTTACCGATCTGGGGCGTGAAGCTTTCTTT; CDR3aa: CASSLTDLGREAFF